Listed here is a single T cell receptor (beta chain). As yet, its antigen is unknown. Trimming cost V 6 bases and J 5 bases; bases outside gene matches: 8. The CDR3 length is 13 residues. Germline-derived CDR1 and CDR2 are SQVTM and ANQGSEA. The record originates from a study of STAT5B mutations in CD4+ large granular lymphocyte leukemia. Whole-study results and caveats: TRBV06-family usage was enriched in top patient clones (8/27) versus controls (2/35).

The data were produced by immunoSEQ multiplex PCR, yet TCRdb's version contains in-frame clones alone and is incomplete. The table records a few thousand clones, about 75% of them present only once. The clonotype was recovered from a man between 60 and 75 years old with CD4+ T-cell large granular lymphocyte leukemia. V gene TRBV29-1 combines with J gene TRBJ2-5, with 8 bases lining up with TRBD1. Sequenced input: PBMCs. The CDR3 sequence is CSVDWTGRETQYF. CDR3 DNA: TGCAGCGTAGACTGGACAGGGCGCGAGACCCAGTACTTC.